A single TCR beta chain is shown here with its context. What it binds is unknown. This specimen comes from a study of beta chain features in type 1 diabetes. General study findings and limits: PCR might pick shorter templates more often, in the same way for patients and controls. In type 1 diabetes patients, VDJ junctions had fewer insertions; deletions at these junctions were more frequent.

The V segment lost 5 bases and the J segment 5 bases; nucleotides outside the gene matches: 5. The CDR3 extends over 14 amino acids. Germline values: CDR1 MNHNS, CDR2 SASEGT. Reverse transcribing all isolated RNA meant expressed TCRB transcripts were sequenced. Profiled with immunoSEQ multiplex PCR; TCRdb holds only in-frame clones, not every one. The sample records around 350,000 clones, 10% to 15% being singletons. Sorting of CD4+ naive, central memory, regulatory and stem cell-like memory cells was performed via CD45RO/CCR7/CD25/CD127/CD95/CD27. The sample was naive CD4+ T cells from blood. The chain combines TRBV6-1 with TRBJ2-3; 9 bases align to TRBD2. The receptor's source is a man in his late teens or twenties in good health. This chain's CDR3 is CASSTAGGQDTQYF. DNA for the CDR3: TGTGCCAGCAGTACAGCGGGGGGCCAAGATACGCAGTATTTT.